This TCR beta chain was identified during a study of early T cells in non-severe SARS-CoV-2 infection. In the study overall: From unsorted whole blood, bulk RNA was sequenced, and the chains remained unpaired. General study findings and limits: Matching against VDJdb likely underestimated virus-specific expansions, favoring anti-spike CD8.

As to this clonotype: Its target is unknown.

Individual cDNA molecules received unique molecular identifiers during library preparation. Each CDR3 protein gets one entry after TCRdb re-called the 5' RACE reads with MiXCR. Of more than 55,000 distinct CDR3 sequences detected, around 13% appear once; the ten largest clones hold about 1.3%. This CDR3 has 14 amino acids. The germline V gene encodes CDR1 DFQATT and CDR2 SNEGSKA (reference sequence). V gave up 2 bases and J gave up 8 bases; unmatched junction bases: 8. This sequence originates from an adult who was a healthcare worker with PCR-confirmed SARS-CoV-2 infection or an uninfected control (not recorded which). J is TRBJ2-1 and V is TRBV20-1; 8 bases match TRBD2. The sample was whole blood. The CDR3 nucleotides read TGCAGTGCTAGATCGGGGGGGGTTGATCATGAGCAGTTCTTC. It translates to CSARSGGVDHEQFF.